The sample holds one count of the clone carrying this TCR beta chain. Its antigen is unknown. Germline V gene lookup returns CDR1 LNHNV and CDR2 YYDKDF (reference sequence). Trimming removed 0 bases from V and 2 bases from J, with 15 bases in between. The CDR3 is 17 amino acids. This sample was taken from a study of monozygotic twins with cystic fibrosis. Turning to the study itself: Approximately 2.8 micrograms of fragmented DNA underwent around 16 PCR cycles for library preparation. Study-level points and caveats: Age, concordance and disease severity did not associate with shared CDR3 numbers. The repertoire was suggested to be naive-dominated, clonality median roughly 0.0091. Monozygotic CF twins shared more identical nucleotide clonotypes than unrelated patients.

This table comes from immunoSEQ multiplex PCR, and its TCRdb copy is limited to in-frame clones, with some not included. The data hold about 15,000 clones, with roughly 98% observed a single time. Sequencing used blood. The sequence was collected from a girl aged 2 to 10 with cystic fibrosis. The V and J genes are TRBV15 and TRBJ2-3; D assignment may be TRBD1 or TRBD2 (5 bases each). Written as DNA, the CDR3 is TGTGCCACCAGCAGAGATATGACGGGACGGACCACAGATACGCAGTATTTT. It codes for CATSRDMTGRTTDTQYF.